These 12 T cell receptor beta chains share one sample of origin, sequenced in a study of blood T cell repertoires in COVID-19. Repertoires were generated with immunoSEQ multiplex PCR, while TCRdb's copy carries only in-frame clones and drops some. The sample has 270,000 or so clones; around 84% are singletons. Sequencing was performed on peripheral blood. These receptors originate from a human donor with COVID-19, enrolled during active disease. The donor label of this sample is uncertain.

This sequence joins TRBV7-2 and TRBJ1-4, with D hard to call. The CDR3 sequence is 12 residues long. The germline gives CDR1 SGHTA, CDR2 FQGNSA. Trimming shortened V by 3 bases and J by 8 bases, and 7 bases separated the two germline ends. CDR3 region: CASSFPLEKLFF. In DNA form, the CDR3 reads TGTGCCAGCAGCTTTCCCTTGGAAAAACTGTTTTTT.

This chain connects TRBV5-1 to TRBJ2-2; TRBD2 matches 7 bases. V was pared by 0 bases and J by 7 bases, with 9 bases of the junction left unmatched. The CDR3 extends over 16 amino acids. From germline, CDR1 is SGHRS and CDR2 YFSETQ. The CDR3 spells CASSLVPSGGSGELFF. The CDR3, as DNA: TGCGCCAGCAGCTTGGTACCTAGCGGAGGCAGCGGGGAGCTGTTTTTT.

The chain joins TRBV27 to TRBJ1-1; TRBD1 matches 8 bases. CDR3 length: 17 residues. The germline gives CDR1 MNHEY, CDR2 SMNVEV (reference sequence). The V and J ends lost 0 bases and 6 bases, in that order; junction bases with no gene match: 12. The CDR3 nucleotides are TGTGCCAGCAGTTTATCGACAGGAGACAGGGGAGACTCTGAAGCTTTCTTT. Translation: CASSLSTGDRGDSEAFF.

The chain recombines TRBV7-8 with TRBJ2-2, with 8 bases matching TRBD2. CDR1 is SGHVS, CDR2 FQNEAQ, per germline. The V gene end was trimmed by 5 bases and the J gene end by 4 bases; junction bases not matched to a gene: 12. The CDR3 is made up of 17 amino acids. Here the CDR3 reads CASSPRAGARVTGELFF. CDR3 DNA sequence: TGTGCCAGCAGCCCCAGAGCGGGGGCGCGGGTCACCGGGGAGCTGTTTTTT. Using reference TRBV7-8 and TRBJ2-2 for the parts outside the CDR3, the full variable domain is GAGVSQSPRYKVAKRGQDVALRCDPISGHVSLFWYQQALGQGPEFLTYFQNEAQLDKSGLPSDRFFAERPEGSVSTLKIQRTQQEDSAVYLCASSPRAGARVTGELFFGEGSRLTVL.

This chain uses TRBV6-4 with TRBJ2-2; 7 nucleotides match TRBD2. CDR3 length: 15 amino acids. With 8 bases clipped from V and 1 base from J, the junction kept 7 bases outside the gene matches. Germline V gene lookup returns CDR1 MRHNA and CDR2 SNTAGT. This CDR3 reads CASPRGGRNTGELFF. CDR3 sequence (DNA): TGTGCCAGCCCTCGGGGAGGGAGGAACACCGGGGAGCTGTTTTTT.

The V and J genes are TRBV7-9 and TRBJ1-1; 7 positions agree with TRBD1. The CDR3 runs 15 residues. In germline, CDR1 is SEHNR, CDR2 FQNEAQ (reference sequence). After removal of 5 bases from V and 2 bases from J, the junction contained 8 bases not matched to a gene. CDR3 sequence: CASSPLEGANTEAFF. CDR3 in DNA: TGTGCCAGCAGCCCGCTCGAGGGGGCAAACACTGAAGCTTTCTTT.

This chain joins TRBV5-6 and TRBJ2-7; 7 nucleotides align to TRBD1. The CDR3 extends over 17 amino acids. V was pared by 3 bases and J by 3 bases, with 15 bases of the junction left unmatched. Germline V gene lookup returns CDR1 SGHDT and CDR2 YYEEEE. CDR3 nucleotide sequence: TGTGCCAGCAGCTCAACTTTAGACAGGGCGAGGGTCTACGAGCAGTACTTC. It specifies CASSSTLDRARVYEQYF.

CDR3 sequence: CASSLNPSGTQDEQFF. DNA for the CDR3: TGTGCCAGCAGCTTAAATCCTAGCGGGACCCAGGATGAGCAGTTCTTC. The chain uses TRBV7-2 and TRBJ2-1, with TRBD2 identical over 9 bases. This CDR3 region has 16 residues. Trimming removed 2 bases from V and 8 bases from J; junction bases left unmatched: 10. Germline V CDR1 and CDR2: SGHTA, FQGNSA.

J is TRBJ2-6 and V is TRBV6-5; no clear D. The V gene's germline CDR1 is MNHEY and CDR2 SVGAGI. The germline V and J ends were trimmed by 10 bases and 3 bases, with 10 bases remaining between them. This CDR3 contains 13 residues. The CDR3 DNA is TGTGCCACCTACTCTGGTGGGGCCAACGTCCTGACTTTC. Its translation: CATYSGGANVLTF.

The genes are TRBV3-1 (or the pseudogene TRBV3-2) and TRBJ2-4; 9 bases align to TRBD2. Trimming at V came to 4 bases and at J to 0 bases, leaving 4 bases not matched to a gene. The CDR3 runs 16 residues. Germline CDR1 LGHDT, CDR2 YNNKEL (reference sequence). The CDR3 nucleotides are TGTGCCAGCAGCCCAATACTAGCGGGAGCCAAAAACATTCAGTACTTC. This encodes CASSPILAGAKNIQYF.

The rearrangement links TRBV9 to TRBJ2-1, with TRBD2 matching over 10 bases. J gave up 9 bases and V 0 bases, and 12 bases lay outside the gene matches. The V gene's germline CDR1 is SGDLS and CDR2 YYNGEE. This CDR3 is built from 17 residues. CDR3 loop: CASSVGWTSGGAAEQFF. The CDR3 region has the DNA TGTGCCAGCAGCGTAGGGTGGACTAGCGGAGGGGCGGCTGAGCAGTTCTTC.

This clone has more than one count but fewer than ten. The gene calls are TRBV7-3 and TRBJ1-2, with D maybe TRBD1 (5 bases). The CDR3 sequence is 13 residues long. Germline V gives CDR1 SGHTA, CDR2 FQGTGA. Trimming took 2 bases from V and 4 from J, leaving 8 bases between them. CDR3 bases: TGTGCCAGCAGCTTAGCGGGGGGCTATGGCTACACCTTC. It yields the protein CASSLAGGYGYTF.